This T cell receptor (beta chain) is drawn from a study of blood T cell repertoires in COVID-19. Overall study: The United States, Italy and Spain supplied acute and convalescent COVID-19 samples.

Original methodology: By means of reference gene primer amplification, nucleated cell counts were estimated. Here immunoSEQ multiplex PCR was the method, and the copy in TCRdb shows in-frame clones only, minus some. V and J calls and clone size follow that table, whereas D and trimming were derived from the DNA. The repertoire holds roughly 60,000 clones, roughly four fifths seen once, with about a tenth in the top ten. Seattle's cohort entered during active infection and was followed longitudinally. The receptor's source is a man aged 45-65 years with COVID-19, enrolled during active disease. The sample comprised peripheral blood.

Here the CDR3 DNA reads TGTGCCAGCAGTGAATCTGGCGGCTCGAACATTCAGTACTTC. Translation gives CASSESGGSNIQYF. The chain joins TRBV25-1 to TRBJ2-4; D is unresolved. This CDR3 comprises 14 residues. With 1 base removed from V and 7 bases from J, the gap between germline ends came to 11 bases. Germline lookup yields CDR1 MGHDK and CDR2 SYGVNS.